This TCR beta chain was observed in a study of CD8+CD57+ T cells in acquired aplastic anemia. Study-wide background: Across the sorted CD4+ and CD8+ cells, DNA amounts averaged about 3 ug. Study-wide points: CD8+ Simpson's diversity showed no significant patient-control difference. Around 30 sequences, all CD8+ CDR3, were shared between patients and controls.

Profiles of TCR beta VDJ and CDR3 were generated from a genomic DNA template. TCRdb reprocessed the reads via MiXCR and lists one record per CDR3 protein. The table shows 200,000 or so distinct CDR3 sequences, with about 64% occurring only once. As for this clonotype: What it binds is unknown.

V lost 4 bases and J lost 2; bases outside the gene matches: 13. CDR1 SGHTA and CDR2 FQGNSA come from the germline V gene. The CDR3 is 17 residues long. The chain recombines TRBV7-2 with TRBJ2-7, with 8 bases fitting TRBD1. This TCR was sampled from a human donor with severe aplastic anemia or a healthy control (not recorded which). Sequencing used sorted CD4+, CD8+, or CD8+CD57+ T cells (not recorded which) from PBMCs. The CDR3 nucleotides are TGTGCCAGCAGCTCCGATTCCTCCGGGACAGGTACCTACGAGCAGTACTTC. This translates into CASSSDSSGTGTYEQYF.